The clone carrying this T cell receptor beta chain has at least ten counts. Unique molecular identifiers were incorporated into the prepared TCRbeta library. Each CDR3 protein gets one entry after TCRdb re-called the PCR reads with MiXCR. The sample records around 380,000 distinct CDR3 sequences, approximately 10% being singletons. The germline gives CDR1 DFQATT, CDR2 SNEGSKA (reference sequence). CDR3 size: 15 residues. Trimming stripped 3 bases from V and 7 bases from J, with 19 bases between. The data belong to a study of T-cell reconstitution after alpha-beta-depleted transplantation in children. The V call is TRBV20-1, the J call TRBJ1-5, with D perhaps matching TRBD1 (6 bases). The specimen was PBMCs from the stem cell graft donor, collected from the stem cell graft. The receptor was derived from a human donor who donated a stem cell graft to a child with acute myeloid leukemia. Here the CDR3 DNA reads TGCAGTGCTAGCCGGGGGGTAGGGGGAGGACAGCCCCAGCATTTT. It specifies CSASRGVGGGQPQHF.